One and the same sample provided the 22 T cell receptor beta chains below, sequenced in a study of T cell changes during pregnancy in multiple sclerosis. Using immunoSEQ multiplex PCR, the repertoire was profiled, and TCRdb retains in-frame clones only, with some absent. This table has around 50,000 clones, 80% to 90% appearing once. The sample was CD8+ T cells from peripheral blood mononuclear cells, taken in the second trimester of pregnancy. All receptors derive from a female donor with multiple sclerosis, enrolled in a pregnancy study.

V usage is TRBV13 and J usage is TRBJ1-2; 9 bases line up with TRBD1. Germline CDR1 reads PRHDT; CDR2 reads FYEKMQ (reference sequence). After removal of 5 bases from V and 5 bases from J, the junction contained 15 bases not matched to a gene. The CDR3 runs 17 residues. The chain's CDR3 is CASSPRDRASRVYGYTF. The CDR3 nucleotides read TGTGCCAGCAGCCCCCGGGACAGGGCCTCCCGGGTTTATGGCTACACCTTC.

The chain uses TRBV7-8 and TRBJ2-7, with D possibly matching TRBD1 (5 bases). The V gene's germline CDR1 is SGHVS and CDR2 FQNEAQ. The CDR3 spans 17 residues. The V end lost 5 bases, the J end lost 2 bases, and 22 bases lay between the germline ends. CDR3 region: CASSGHPSQFRTYEQYF. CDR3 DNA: TGTGCCAGCAGCGGACATCCGAGCCAGTTTCGCACCTACGAGCAGTACTTC.

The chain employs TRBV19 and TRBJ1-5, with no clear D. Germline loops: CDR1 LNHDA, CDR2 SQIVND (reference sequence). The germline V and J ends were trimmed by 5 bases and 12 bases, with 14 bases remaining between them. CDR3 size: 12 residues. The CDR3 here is CASSASIRGQHF. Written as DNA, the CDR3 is TGTGCCAGTAGTGCCAGCATCCGAGGCCAGCATTTT.

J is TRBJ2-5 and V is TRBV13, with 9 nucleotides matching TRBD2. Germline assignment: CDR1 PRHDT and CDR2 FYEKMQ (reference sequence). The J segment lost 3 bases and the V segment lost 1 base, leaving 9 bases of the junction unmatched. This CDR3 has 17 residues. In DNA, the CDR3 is TGTGCCAGCAGCTTAGACCGTCTAGCGGGGAATAAAGAGACCCAGTACTTC. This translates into CASSLDRLAGNKETQYF.

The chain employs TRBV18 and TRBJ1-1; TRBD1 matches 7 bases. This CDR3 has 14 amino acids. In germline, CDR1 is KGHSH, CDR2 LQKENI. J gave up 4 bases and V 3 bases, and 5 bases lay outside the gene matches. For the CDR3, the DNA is TGTGCCAGCTCACCCGGGACAGACAGCACTGAAGCTTTCTTT. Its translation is CASSPGTDSTEAFF.

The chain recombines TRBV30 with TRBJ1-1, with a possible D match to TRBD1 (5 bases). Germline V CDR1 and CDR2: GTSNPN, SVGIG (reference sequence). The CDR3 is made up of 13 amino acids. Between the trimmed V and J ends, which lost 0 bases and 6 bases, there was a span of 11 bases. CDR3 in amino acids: CAWSVQTDAEAFF. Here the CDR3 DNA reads TGTGCCTGGAGTGTACAGACAGACGCTGAAGCTTTCTTT.

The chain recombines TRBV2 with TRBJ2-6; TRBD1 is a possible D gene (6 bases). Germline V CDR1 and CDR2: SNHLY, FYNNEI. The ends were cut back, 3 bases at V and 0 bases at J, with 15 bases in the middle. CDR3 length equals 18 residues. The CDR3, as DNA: TGTGCCAGCAGTGATGCTGTCAGGGGCCCCTCTGGGGCCAACGTCCTGACTTTC. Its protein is CASSDAVRGPSGANVLTF.

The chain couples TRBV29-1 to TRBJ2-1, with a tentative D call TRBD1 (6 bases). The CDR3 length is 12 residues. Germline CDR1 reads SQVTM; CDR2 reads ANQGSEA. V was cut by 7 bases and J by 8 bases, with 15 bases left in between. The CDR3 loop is CSGSQGIDEQFF. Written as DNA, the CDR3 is TGCAGCGGAAGTCAGGGGATCGATGAGCAGTTCTTC.

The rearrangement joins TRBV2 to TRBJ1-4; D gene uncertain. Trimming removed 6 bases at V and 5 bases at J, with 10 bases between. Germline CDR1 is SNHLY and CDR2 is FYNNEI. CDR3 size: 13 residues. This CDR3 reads CASSPWRNEKLFF. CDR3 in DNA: TGTGCCAGCAGCCCGTGGAGAAATGAAAAACTGTTTTTT.

CDR3 region: CASSTERGGFVTGELFF. DNA for the CDR3: TGTGCCAGCAGTACCGAACGGGGGGGCTTTGTCACCGGGGAGCTGTTTTTT. The chain recombines TRBV25-1 with TRBJ2-2; the match to TRBD2 covers 8 bases. The CDR3 is made up of 17 amino acids. CDR1 MGHDK and CDR2 SYGVNS come from the germline V gene. V lost 5 bases, J lost 4 bases, and 12 bases stayed unmatched.

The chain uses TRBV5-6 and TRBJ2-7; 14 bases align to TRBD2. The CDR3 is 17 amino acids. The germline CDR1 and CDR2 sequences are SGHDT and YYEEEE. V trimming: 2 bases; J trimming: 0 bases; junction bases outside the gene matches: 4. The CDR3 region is CASSFGLAGGVSYEQYF. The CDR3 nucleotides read TGTGCCAGCAGCTTCGGACTAGCGGGAGGCGTCTCCTACGAGCAGTACTTC. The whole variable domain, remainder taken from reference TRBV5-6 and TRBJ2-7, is DAGVTQSPTHLIKTRGQQVTLRCSPKSGHDTVSWYQQALGQGPQFIFQYYEEEERQRGNFPDRFSGHQFPNYSSELNVNALLLGDSALYLCASSFGLAGGVSYEQYFGPGTRLTVT.

CDR3 nucleotides: TGTGCCAGTAGTAACGACGACAGGGGGGTTTATAGCAATCAGCCCCAGCATTTT. Encoded protein: CASSNDDRGVYSNQPQHF. This rearrangement joins TRBV19 to TRBJ1-5, with 9 bases aligning to TRBD1. The J segment lost 0 bases and the V segment lost 4 bases, leaving 10 bases of the junction unmatched. This CDR3 comprises 18 residues. CDR1 is LNHDA, CDR2 SQIVND, per germline (reference sequence).

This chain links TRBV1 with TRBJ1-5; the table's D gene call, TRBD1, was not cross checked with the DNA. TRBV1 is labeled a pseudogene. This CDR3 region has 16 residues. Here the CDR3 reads CTSSPRQGKQNQPQHF. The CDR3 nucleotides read TGCACCAGCAGCCCCCGACAGGGAAAACAAAATCAGCCCCAGCATTTT.

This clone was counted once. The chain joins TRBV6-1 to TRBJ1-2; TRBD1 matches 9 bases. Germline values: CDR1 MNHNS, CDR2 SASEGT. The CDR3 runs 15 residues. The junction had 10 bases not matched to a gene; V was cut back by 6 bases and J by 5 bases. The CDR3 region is CASSTGTGIYYGYTF. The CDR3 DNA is TGTGCCAGCAGCACCGGGACAGGGATTTATTATGGCTACACCTTC.

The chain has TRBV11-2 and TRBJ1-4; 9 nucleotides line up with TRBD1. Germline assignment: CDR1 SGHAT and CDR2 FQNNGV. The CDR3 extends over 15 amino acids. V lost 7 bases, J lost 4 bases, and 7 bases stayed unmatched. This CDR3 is CASTPPGQGNEKLFF. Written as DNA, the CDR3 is TGTGCCAGCACCCCACCGGGACAGGGTAATGAAAAACTGTTTTTT. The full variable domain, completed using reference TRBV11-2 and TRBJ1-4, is EAGVAQSPRYKIIEKRQSVAFWCNPISGHATLYWYQQILGQGPKLLIQFQNNGVVDDSQLPKDRFSAERLKGVDSTLKIQPAKLEDSAVYLCASTPPGQGNEKLFFGSGTQLSVL.

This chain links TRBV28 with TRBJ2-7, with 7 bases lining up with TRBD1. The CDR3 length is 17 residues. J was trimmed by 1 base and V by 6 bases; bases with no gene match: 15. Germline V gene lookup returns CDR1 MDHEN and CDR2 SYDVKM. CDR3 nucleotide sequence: TGTGCCAGCAGCTGGGATCAAACACAGGGGTTTTCCTACGAGCAGTACTTC. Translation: CASSWDQTQGFSYEQYF. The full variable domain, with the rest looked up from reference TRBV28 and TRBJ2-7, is DVKVTQSSRYLVKRTGEKVFLECVQDMDHENMFWYRQDPGLGLRLIYFSYDVKMKEKGDIPEGYSVSREKKERFSLILESASTNQTSMYLCASSWDQTQGFSYEQYFGPGTRLTVT.

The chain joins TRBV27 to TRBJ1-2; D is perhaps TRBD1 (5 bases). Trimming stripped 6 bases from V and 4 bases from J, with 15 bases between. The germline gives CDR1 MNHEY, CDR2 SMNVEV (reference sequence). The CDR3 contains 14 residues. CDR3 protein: CASRGPNVLYGYTF. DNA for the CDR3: TGTGCCAGCAGGGGGCCGAATGTCCTCTATGGCTACACCTTC.

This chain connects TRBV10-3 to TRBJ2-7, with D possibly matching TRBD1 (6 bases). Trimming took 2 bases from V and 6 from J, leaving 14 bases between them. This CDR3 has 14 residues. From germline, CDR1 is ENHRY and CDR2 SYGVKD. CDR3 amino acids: CAISEGQPLGEQYF. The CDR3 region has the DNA TGTGCCATCAGTGAGGGACAGCCCCTGGGCGAGCAGTACTTC.

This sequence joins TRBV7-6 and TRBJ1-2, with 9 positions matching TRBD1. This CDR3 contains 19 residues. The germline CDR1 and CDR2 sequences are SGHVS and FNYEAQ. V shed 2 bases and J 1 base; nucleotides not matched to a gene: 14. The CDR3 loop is CASSLLEWVQGAGNYGYTF. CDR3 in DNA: TGTGCCAGCAGCTTATTAGAGTGGGTACAGGGGGCTGGTAACTATGGCTACACCTTC.

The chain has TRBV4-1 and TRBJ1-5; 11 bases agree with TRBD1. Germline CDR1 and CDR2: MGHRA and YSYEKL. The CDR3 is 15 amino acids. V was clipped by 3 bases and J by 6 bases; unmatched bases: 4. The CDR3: CASSQGTGGRQPQHF. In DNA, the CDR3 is TGCGCCAGCAGCCAGGGGACAGGGGGGCGTCAGCCCCAGCATTTT.

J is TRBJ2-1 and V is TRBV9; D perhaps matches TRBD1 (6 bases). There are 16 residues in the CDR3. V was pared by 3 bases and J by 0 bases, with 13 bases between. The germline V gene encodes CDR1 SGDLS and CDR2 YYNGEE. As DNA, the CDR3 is TGTGCCAGCAGCGACAGGGACGGTAGCTCCTACAATGAGCAGTTCTTC. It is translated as CASSDRDGSSYNEQFF.

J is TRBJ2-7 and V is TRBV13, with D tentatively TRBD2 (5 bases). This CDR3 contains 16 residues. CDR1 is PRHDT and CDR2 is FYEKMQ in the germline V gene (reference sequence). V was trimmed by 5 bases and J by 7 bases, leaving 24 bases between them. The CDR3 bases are TGTGCCAGCAGCAGCCCCACAGAAATTAAGACGGGGGAGCAGTACTTC. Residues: CASSSPTEIKTGEQYF.